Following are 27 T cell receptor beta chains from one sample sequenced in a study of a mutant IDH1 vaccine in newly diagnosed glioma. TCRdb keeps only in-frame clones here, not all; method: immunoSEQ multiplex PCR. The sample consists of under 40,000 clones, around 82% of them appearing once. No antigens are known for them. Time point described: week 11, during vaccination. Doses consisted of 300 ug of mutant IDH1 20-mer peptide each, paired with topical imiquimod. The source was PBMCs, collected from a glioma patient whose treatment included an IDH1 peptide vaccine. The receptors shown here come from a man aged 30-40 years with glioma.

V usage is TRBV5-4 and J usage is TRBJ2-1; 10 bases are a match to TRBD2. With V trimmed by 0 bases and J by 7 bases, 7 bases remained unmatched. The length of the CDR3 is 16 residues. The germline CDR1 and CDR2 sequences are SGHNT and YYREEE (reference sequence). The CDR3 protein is CASSLESGGASNEQFF. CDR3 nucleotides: TGTGCCAGCAGCTTGGAAAGCGGGGGGGCGTCGAATGAGCAGTTCTTC.

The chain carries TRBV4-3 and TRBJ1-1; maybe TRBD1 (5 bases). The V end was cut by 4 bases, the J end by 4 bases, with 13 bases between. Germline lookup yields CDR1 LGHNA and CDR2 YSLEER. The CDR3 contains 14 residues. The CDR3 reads CASSRLLGGTEAFF. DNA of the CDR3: TGCGCCAGCAGCCGCCTTCTCGGGGGCACTGAAGCTTTCTTT.

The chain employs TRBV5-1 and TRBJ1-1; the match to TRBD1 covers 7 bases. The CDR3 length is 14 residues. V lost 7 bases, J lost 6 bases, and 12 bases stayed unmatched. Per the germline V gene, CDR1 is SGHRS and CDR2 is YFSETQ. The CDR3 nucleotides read TGCGCCAGCGATGTTGAGGGGGCGTCCGCTGAAGCTTTCTTT. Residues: CASDVEGASAEAFF.

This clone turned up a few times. The CDR3, as DNA: TGTGCCAGCAGTAGGACTCCGAACACTGAAGCTTTCTTT. Protein product: CASSRTPNTEAFF. This chain connects TRBV5-5 to TRBJ1-1; no clear D. The CDR3 runs to 13 residues. CDR1 is SGHKS, CDR2 YYEKEE, per germline (reference sequence). The V gene lost 5 bases and the J gene lost 1 base, with 9 bases spanning the gap. Complete variable domain (other parts from reference TRBV5-5 and TRBJ1-1): DAGVTQSPTHLIKTRGQQVTLRCSPISGHKSVSWYQQVLGQGPQFIFQYYEKEERGRGNFPDRFSARQFPNYSSELNVNALLLGDSALYLCASSRTPNTEAFFGQGTRLTVV.

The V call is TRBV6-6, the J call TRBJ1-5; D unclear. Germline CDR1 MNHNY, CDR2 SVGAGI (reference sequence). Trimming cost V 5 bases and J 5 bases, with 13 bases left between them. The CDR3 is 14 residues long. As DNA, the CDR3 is TGTGCCAGCAGTCACATAGGCAGTGATCAGCCCCAGCATTTT. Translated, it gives CASSHIGSDQPQHF.

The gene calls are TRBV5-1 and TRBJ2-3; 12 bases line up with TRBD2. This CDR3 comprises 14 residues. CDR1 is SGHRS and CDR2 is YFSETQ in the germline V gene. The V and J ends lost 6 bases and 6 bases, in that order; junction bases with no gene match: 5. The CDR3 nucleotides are TGCGCCAGCACCGAGACTAGCGGGAGTGATACGCAGTATTTT. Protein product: CASTETSGSDTQYF. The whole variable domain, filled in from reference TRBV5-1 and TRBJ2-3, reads KAGVTQTPRYLIKTRGQQVTLSCSPISGHRSVSWYQQTPGQGLQFLFEYFSETQRNKGNFPGRFSGRQFSNSRSEMNVSTLELGDSALYLCASTETSGSDTQYFGPGTRLTVL.

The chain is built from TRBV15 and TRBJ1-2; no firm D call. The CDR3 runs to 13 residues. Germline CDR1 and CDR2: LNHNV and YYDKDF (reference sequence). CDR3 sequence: CVFREDSNYGYTF. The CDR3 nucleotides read TGTGTGTTCCGGGAAGATTCAAACTATGGCTACACCTTC.

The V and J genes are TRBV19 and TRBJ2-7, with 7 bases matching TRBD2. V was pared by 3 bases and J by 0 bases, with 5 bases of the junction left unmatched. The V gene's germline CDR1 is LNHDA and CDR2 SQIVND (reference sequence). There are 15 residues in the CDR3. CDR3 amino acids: CASSMTRGGSYEQYF. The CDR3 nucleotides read TGTGCCAGTAGTATGACGCGCGGGGGCTCCTACGAGCAGTACTTC.

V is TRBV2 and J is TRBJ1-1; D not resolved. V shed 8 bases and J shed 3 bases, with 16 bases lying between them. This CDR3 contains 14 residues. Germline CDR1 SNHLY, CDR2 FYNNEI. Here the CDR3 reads CASGGWTGDTEAFF. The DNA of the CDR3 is TGTGCCAGCGGTGGGTGGACCGGGGACACTGAAGCTTTCTTT.

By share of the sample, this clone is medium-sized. This CDR3 is CASSLEERPYNEQFF. The CDR3 nucleotides are TGTGCCAGCAGCTTAGAAGAGAGGCCCTACAATGAGCAGTTCTTC. The chain employs TRBV7-8 and TRBJ2-1, with D unclear. The V end lost 1 base, the J end lost 2 bases, and 9 bases lay between the germline ends. CDR1 and CDR2 from the germline V gene are SGHVS and FQNEAQ. The CDR3 runs to 15 residues.

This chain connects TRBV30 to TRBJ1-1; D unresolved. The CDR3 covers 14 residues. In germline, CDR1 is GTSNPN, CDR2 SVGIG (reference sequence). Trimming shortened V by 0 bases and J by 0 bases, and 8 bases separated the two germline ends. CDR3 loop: CAWSVFDVNTEAFF. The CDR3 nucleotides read TGTGCCTGGAGTGTATTCGACGTGAACACTGAAGCTTTCTTT.

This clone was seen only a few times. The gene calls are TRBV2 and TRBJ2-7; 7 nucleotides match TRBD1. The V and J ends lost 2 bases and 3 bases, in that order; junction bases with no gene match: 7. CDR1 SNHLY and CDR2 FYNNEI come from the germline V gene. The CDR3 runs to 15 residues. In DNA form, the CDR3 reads TGTGCCAGCAGTGAATGGGACAGCAGTATCTACGAGCAGTACTTC. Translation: CASSEWDSSIYEQYF. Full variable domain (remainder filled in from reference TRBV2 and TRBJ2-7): EPEVTQTPSHQVTQMGQEVILRCVPISNHLYFYWYRQILGQKVEFLVSFYNNEISEKSEIFDDQFSVERPDGSNFTLKIRSTKLEDSAMYFCASSEWDSSIYEQYFGPGTRLTVT.

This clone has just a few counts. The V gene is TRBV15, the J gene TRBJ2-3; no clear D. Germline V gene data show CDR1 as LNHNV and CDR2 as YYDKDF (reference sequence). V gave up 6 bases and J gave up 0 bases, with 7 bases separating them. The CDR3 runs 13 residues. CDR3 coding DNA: TGTGCCACCAGGGCCCTTAGCACAGATACGCAGTATTTT. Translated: CATRALSTDTQYF.

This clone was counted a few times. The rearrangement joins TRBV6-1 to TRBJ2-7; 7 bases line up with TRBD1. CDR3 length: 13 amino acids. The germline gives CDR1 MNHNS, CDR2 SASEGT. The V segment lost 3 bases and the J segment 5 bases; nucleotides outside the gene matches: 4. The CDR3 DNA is TGTGCCAGCAGTGATTACAGGGGCAACGAGCAGTACTTC. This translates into CASSDYRGNEQYF.

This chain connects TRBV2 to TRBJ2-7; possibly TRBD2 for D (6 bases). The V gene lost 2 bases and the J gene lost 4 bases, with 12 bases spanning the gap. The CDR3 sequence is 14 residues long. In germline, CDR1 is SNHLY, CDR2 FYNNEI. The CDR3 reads CASSEISGLYEQYF. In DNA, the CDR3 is TGTGCCAGCAGTGAAATTAGCGGACTATACGAGCAGTACTTC.

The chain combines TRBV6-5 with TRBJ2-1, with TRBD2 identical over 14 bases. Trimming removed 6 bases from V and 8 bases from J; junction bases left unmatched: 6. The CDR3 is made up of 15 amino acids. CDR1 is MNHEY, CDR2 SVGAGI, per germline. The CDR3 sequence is CASRGTSGSFDEQFF. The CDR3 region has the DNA TGTGCCAGCAGGGGGACTAGCGGGAGTTTCGATGAGCAGTTCTTC.

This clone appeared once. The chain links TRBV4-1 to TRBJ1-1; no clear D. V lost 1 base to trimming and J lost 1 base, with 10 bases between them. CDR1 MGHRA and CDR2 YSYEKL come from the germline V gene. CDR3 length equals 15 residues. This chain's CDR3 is CASSQVQQTNTEAFF. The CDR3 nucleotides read TGCGCCAGCAGCCAAGTCCAACAGACGAACACTGAAGCTTTCTTT.

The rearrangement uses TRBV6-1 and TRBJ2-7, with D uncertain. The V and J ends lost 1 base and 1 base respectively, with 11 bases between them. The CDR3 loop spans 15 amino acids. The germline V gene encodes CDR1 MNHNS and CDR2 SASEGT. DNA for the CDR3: TGTGCCAGCAGTGAAGTGGCACCCCGGTCCTACGAGCAGTACTTC. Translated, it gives CASSEVAPRSYEQYF.

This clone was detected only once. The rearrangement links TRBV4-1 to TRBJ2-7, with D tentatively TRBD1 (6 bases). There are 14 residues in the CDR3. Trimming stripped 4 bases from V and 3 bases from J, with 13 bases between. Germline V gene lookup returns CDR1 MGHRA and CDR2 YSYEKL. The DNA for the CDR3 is TGCGCCAGCAGCCGAGGTTCACAGGGCTACGAGCAGTACTTC. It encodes CASSRGSQGYEQYF.

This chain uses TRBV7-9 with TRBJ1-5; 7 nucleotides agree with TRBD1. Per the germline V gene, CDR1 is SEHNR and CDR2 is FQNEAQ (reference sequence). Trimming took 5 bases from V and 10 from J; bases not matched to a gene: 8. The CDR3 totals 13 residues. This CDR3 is CASSLEGQAPQHF. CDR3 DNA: TGTGCCAGCAGCCTAGAAGGACAGGCCCCCCAGCATTTT.

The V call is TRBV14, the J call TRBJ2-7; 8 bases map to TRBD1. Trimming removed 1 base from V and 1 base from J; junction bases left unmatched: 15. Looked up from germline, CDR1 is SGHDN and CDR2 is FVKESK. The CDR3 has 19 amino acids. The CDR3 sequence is CASSQGRARGQLLSYEQYF. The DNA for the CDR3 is TGTGCCAGCAGCCAAGGTAGAGCCAGGGGGCAATTACTGTCCTACGAGCAGTACTTC.

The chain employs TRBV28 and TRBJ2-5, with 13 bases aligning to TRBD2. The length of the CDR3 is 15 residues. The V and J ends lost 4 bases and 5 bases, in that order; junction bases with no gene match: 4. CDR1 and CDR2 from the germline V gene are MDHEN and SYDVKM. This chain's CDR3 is CASSSTSGRLETQYF. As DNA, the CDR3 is TGTGCCAGCAGTTCGACTAGCGGGAGGTTGGAGACCCAGTACTTC.

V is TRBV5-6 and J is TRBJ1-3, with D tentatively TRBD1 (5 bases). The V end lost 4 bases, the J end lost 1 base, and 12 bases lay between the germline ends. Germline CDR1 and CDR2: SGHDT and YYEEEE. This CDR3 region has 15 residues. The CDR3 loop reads CASSPQGGSGNTIYF. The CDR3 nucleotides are TGTGCCAGCAGCCCCCAGGGAGGGTCTGGAAACACCATATATTTT.

The DNA for the CDR3 is TGCGCCAGCAGCCAAGACATCAGCTCCTATAATTCACCCCTCCACTTT. Translating gives CASSQDISSYNSPLHF. The chain uses TRBV4-1 and TRBJ1-6; the D is unclear. The CDR3 is made up of 16 amino acids. Germline CDR1 MGHRA, CDR2 YSYEKL. The germline V and J ends were trimmed by 0 bases and 0 bases, with 6 bases remaining between them.

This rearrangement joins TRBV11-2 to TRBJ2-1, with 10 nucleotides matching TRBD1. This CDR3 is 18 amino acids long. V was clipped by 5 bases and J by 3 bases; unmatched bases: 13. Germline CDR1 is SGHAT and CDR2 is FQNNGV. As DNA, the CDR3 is TGTGCCAGCAGCCCTCGCCTCTTCCGGGACAGGGGCTACAATGAGCAGTTCTTC. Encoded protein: CASSPRLFRDRGYNEQFF.

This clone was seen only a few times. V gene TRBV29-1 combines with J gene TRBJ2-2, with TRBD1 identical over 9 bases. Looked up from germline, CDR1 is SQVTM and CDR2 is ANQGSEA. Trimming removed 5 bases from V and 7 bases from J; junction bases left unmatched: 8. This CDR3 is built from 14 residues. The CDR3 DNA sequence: TGCAGCGTTTCAGGACAGGGGATTGGCGGGGAGCTGTTTTTT. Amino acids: CSVSGQGIGGELFF.

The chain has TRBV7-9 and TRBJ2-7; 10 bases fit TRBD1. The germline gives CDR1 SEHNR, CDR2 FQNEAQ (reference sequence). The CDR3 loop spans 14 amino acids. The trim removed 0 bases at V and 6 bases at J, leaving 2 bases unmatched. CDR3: CASSLADRGFEQYF. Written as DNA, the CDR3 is TGTGCCAGCAGCTTAGCGGACAGGGGGTTCGAGCAGTACTTC.